This TCR beta chain is from a study of blood T cell repertoires in COVID-19. Study-level information: COVID-19 samples, acute and convalescent, were from the United States, Italy and Spain. From T cells, B-cell-depleted T cells, or PBMCs came the material, which was cDNA or gDNA.

There are 15 residues in the CDR3. The junction had 10 bases not matched to a gene; V was cut back by 4 bases and J by 2 bases. Germline V gives CDR1 SQVTM, CDR2 ANQGSEA. Original processing methods: By means of reference gene primer amplification, nucleated cell counts were estimated. The data were produced by immunoSEQ multiplex PCR, yet TCRdb's version contains in-frame clones alone and is incomplete. V and J calls and clone size follow that table, whereas D and trimming were derived from the DNA. The sample holds roughly 80,000 clones, around 88% seen once. The sample comprised peripheral blood. The source is a woman older than 75 with active or convalescent COVID-19. This chain joins TRBV29-1 and TRBJ2-7; TRBD1 aligns across 8 bases. For the CDR3, the DNA is TGCAGCGTTGGATTAGTCCAGGGGGCTCCCTACGAGCAGTACTTC. It is translated as CSVGLVQGAPYEQYF.